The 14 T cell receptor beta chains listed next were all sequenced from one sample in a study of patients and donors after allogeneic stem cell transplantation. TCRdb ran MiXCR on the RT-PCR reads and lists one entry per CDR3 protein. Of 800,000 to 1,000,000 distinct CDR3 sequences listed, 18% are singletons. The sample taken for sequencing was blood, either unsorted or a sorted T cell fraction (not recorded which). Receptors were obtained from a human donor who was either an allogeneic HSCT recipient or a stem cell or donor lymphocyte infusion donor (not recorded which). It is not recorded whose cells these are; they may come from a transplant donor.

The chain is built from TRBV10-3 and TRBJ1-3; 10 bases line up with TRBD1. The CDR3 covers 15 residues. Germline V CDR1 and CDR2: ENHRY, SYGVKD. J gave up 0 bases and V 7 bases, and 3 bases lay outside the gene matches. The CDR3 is CAIMRDRGSGNTIYF. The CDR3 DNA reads TGTGCCATCATGCGGGACAGGGGCTCTGGAAACACCATATATTTT.

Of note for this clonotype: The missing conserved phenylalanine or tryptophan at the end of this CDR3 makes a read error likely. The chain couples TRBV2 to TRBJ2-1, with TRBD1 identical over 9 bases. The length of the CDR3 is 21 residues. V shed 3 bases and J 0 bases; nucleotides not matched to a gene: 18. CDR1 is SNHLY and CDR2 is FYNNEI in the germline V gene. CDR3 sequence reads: CASSDKRDRVNVPGSYNEQFL. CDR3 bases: TGTGCCAGCAGTGATAAGCGGGACAGGGTAAATGTCCCTGGCTCCTACAATGAGCAGTTCCTC.

The CDR3: CASSSLGTVTGELFF. CDR3 sequence (DNA): TGTGCCAGCAGCTCGCTTGGGACAGTCACCGGGGAGCTGTTTTTT. The chain has TRBV7-3 and TRBJ2-2; TRBD1 matches 7 bases. The CDR3 is made up of 15 amino acids. V trimming: 4 bases; J trimming: 4 bases; junction bases outside the gene matches: 6. Germline CDR1 reads SGHTA; CDR2 reads FQGTGA.

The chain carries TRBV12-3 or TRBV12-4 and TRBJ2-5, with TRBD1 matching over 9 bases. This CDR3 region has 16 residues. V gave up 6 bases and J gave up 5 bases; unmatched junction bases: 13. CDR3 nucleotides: TGTGCCAGCAGCAAAAACCCGGGACAGGGATGGGAGACCCAGTACTTC. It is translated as CASSKNPGQGWETQYF.

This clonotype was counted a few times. This CDR3 reads CASSANTQVGELFF. CDR3 sequence (DNA): TGCGCCAGCAGCGCAAACACGCAAGTGGGGGAGCTGTTTTTT. The V call is TRBV5-1, the J call TRBJ2-2; D is undetermined. V was cut by 4 bases and J by 8 bases, with 15 bases left in between. The CDR3 has 14 residues. Germline lookup yields CDR1 SGHRS and CDR2 YFSETQ.

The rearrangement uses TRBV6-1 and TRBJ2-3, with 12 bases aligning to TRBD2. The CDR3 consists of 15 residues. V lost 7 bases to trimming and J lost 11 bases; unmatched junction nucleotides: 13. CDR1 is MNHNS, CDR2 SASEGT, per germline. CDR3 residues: CASTGLAGSSSRQYF. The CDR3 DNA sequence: TGTGCCAGCACAGGACTAGCGGGATCAAGTTCTAGGCAGTATTTT.

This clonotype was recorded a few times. CDR3 sequence (DNA): TGCAGTGCTAGAGAGATGGGGAGGGGATCCTACGAGCAGTACTTC. Translation: CSAREMGRGSYEQYF. The chain has TRBV20-1 and TRBJ2-7; 7 bases are a match to TRBD2. The germline gives CDR1 DFQATT, CDR2 SNEGSKA (reference sequence). The CDR3 length is 15 residues. V lost 0 bases to trimming and J lost 1 base; unmatched junction nucleotides: 6.

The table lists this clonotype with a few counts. CDR3 loop: CASSLGQGFGPLHF. The CDR3 DNA follows: TGTGCCAGCAGCTTAGGCCAGGGGTTCGGTCCCCTCCACTTT. This chain joins TRBV7-2 and TRBJ1-6, with D tentatively TRBD1 (6 bases). The CDR3 has 14 amino acids. CDR1 SGHTA and CDR2 FQGNSA come from the germline V gene. Trimming stripped 1 base from V and 13 bases from J, with 14 bases between.

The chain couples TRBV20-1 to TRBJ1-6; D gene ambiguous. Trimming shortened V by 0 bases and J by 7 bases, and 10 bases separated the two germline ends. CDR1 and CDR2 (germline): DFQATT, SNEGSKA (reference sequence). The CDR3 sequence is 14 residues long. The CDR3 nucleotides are TGCAGTGCTAGAGATCAGGAAATCAATTCACCCCTCCACTTT. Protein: CSARDQEINSPLHF.

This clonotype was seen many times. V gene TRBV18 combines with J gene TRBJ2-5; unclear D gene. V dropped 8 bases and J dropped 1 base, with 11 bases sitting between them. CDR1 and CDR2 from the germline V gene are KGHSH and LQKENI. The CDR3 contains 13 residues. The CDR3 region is CASSPPSQETQYF. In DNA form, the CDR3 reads TGTGCCAGCAGCCCCCCAAGCCAAGAGACCCAGTACTTC.

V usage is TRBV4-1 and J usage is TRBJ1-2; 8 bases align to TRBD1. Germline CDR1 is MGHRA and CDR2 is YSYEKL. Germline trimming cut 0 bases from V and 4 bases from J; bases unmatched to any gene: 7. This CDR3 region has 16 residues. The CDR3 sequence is CASSQDSQGQVYGYTF. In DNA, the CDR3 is TGCGCCAGCAGCCAAGATTCACAGGGACAGGTCTATGGCTACACCTTC.

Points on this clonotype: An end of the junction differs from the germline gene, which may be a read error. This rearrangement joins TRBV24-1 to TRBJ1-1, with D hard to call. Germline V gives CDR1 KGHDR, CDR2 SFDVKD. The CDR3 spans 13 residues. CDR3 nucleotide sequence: TGTGCCACCAGTGACCCCGGTAGGACTGAAGCTTACTTT. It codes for CATSDPGRTEAYF.

Here the CDR3 DNA reads TGTGCCAGCAGCTCCCTAGGGGAGGTCTACGAGCAGTACTTC. Protein: CASSSLGEVYEQYF. V and J are TRBV5-8 and TRBJ2-7; possible D gene TRBD2, 6 bases. Germline assignment: CDR1 SGHTS and CDR2 YDEGEE. Deletions cut 3 bases from V and 3 bases from J, with 13 bases between. CDR3 length: 14 amino acids.

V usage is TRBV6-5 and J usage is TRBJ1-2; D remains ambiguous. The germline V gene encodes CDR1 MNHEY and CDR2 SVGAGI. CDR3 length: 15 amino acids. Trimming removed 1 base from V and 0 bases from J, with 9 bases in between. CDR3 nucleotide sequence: TGTGCCAGCAGTTACTACGGCGAGTCTAACTATGGCTACACCTTC. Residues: CASSYYGESNYGYTF.